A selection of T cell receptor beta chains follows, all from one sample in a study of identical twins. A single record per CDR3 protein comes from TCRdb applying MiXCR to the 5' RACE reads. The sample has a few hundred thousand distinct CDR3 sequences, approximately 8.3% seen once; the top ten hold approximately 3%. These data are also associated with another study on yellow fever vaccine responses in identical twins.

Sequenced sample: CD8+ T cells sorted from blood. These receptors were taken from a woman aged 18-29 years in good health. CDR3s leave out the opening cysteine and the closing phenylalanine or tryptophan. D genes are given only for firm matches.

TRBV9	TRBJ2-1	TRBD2	ASRGSGENYNEQF
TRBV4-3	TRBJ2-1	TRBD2	ASSPDSGLVGAYNEQF
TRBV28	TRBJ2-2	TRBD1	AMSPGQGWAGELF
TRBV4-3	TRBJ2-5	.	ASSQDIARFGTQY
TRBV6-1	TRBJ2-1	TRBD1	ASRWTGSSYNEQF
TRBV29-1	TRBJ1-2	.	SVEAGEAGWNYGYT
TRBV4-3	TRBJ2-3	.	ASSQDLPGTDTQY
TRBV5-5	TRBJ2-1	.	ASSFSRGGFEQF
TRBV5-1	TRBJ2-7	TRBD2	ASSLSGGVWRERFNEQY
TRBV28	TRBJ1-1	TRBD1	ASSFTGGNTEAF
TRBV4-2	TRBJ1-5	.	ASSQGPGRNQPQH
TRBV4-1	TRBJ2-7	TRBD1	ASSQDGGQGAQGDSWYEQY
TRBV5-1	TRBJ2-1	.	ASSPAADPEQF
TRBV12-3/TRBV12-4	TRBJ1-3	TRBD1	ASSGAGGRSGNTIY
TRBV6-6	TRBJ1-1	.	ASTQGSTEAF
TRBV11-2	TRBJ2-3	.	ASSLAMSTDTQY
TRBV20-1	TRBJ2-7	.	SARDHDSLYPYEQY
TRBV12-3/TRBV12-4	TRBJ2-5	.	ATQRDIQETQY
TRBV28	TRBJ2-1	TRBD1	ASSLKHRGYNEQF
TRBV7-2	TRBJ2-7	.	ASSPRSPGVEQY
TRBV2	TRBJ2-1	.	ASSDIGVDEYEQF
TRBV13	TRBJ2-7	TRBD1	ASSLGQGWEQY
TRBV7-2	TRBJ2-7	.	ASSYRLGEQY
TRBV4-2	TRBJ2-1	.	ASSQDLGGGQYNEQF
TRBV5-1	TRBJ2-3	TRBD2	ASSLAVAGEVTDTQY
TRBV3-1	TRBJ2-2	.	ASSQETLAGTGELF
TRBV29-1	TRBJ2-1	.	SDRDNEQF
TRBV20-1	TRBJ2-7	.	SARVTVFEQY
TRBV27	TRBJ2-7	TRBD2	ASSQVAGGGEQY
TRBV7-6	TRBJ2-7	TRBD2	ASSSPGGFYEQY
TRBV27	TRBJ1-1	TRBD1	ASSPTGGADTEAF
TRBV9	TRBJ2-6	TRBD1	ASSVVGPWDRRDSGANVLT
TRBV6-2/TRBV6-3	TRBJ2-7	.	ASTPEPPGYEQY
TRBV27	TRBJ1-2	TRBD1	ASSQGGRGHTNYGYT
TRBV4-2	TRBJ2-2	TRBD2	ASSQEGGTVELF
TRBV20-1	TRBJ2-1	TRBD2	SARTSDYNEQF
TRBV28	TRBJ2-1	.	ASSFRKGNEQF
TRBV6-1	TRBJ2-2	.	ASTLVVAGELF
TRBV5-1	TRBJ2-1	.	ASSLPTQPAQDSSYNEQF
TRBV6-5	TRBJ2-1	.	ASSYGESREQF
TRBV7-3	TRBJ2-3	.	ASSLIGGGSTDTQY
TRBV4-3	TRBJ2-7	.	ASSQTGTFGIEQY
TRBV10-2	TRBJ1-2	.	ASSDDTAEHNYT
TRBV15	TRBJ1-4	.	ATSRESFEKLF
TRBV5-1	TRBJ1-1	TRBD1	ASSWTGDPRAF
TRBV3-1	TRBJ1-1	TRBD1	ASSPPGTGATEAF
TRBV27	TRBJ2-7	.	ASSLGANYEQY
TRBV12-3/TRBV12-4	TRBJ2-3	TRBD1	ASSGQGFTDTQY
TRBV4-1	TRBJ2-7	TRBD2	ASSPTLAGVFHEQY
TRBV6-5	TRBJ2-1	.	ASPPAGRGENNEQF
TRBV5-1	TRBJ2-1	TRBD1	ASSPDRVGSYNEQF